This entry concerns a single TCR beta chain. TCRdb keeps only in-frame clones here, not all; method: immunoSEQ multiplex PCR. Seen here are 90,000 to 100,000 clones, 90% observed once, and the top ten hold about 1.7%. Trimming removed 7 bases from V and 0 bases from J, with 9 bases in between. Germline-derived CDR1 and CDR2 are SGHAT and FQDESV (reference sequence). The CDR3 consists of 13 residues. This entry comes from a study of PD-L1 blockade in urothelial cancer. The time point is: pretreatment peripheral blood. J is TRBJ2-5 and V is TRBV11-1, with a possible D match to TRBD1 (6 bases). The source material was PBMCs, sampled around atezolizumab (anti-PD-L1) treatment. The clonotype originates from a man aged 55 to 70 with urothelial cancer. CDR3 region: CASNGQNQETQYF. The CDR3 nucleotides are TGTGCCAGCAACGGACAGAACCAAGAGACCCAGTACTTC.